Below, 15 T cell receptor beta chains from the same sample are listed, as sequenced in a study of molecular identifiers for immune sequencing clone quantification. TCRdb passed the PCR reads through MiXCR, listing each CDR3 protein once. The sample includes hundreds of thousands of distinct CDR3 sequences, 25% of them seen just once. The sequenced material came from naive CD8+ T cells from blood, with Jurkat cell RNA spiked in. Regarding subset: FACS-sorted CD8+CD4-CCR7+CD45RA+ naive T cells. These receptors were obtained from a human donor in good health. Some libraries in this study had Jurkat cell RNA spiked in.

This chain joins TRBV19 and TRBJ2-5; TRBD1 matches at 7 bases. The CDR3 sequence is 16 residues long. Looked up from germline, CDR1 is LNHDA and CDR2 is SQIVND (reference sequence). V lost 0 bases to trimming and J lost 1 base; unmatched junction nucleotides: 5. CDR3 in DNA: TGTGCCAGTAGTATAGACGGGACAGTATCCCAAGAGACCCAGTACTTC. It translates to CASSIDGTVSQETQYF.

For this clonotype: The junction shows a germline mismatch at one end, possibly a read error. The CDR3 DNA follows: TGCGCCGGCAGCGCCGGGTCCCTAGATTTCAATGAGCAGTTCTTC. Translating it yields CAGSAGSLDFNEQFF. The genes are TRBV10-2 and TRBJ2-1, with no clear D. The germline V gene has CDR1 WSHSY and CDR2 SAAADI. This CDR3 contains 15 residues.

In its sample, this clonotype was seen many times. The chain is built from TRBV29-1 and TRBJ2-7, with D perhaps TRBD1 or TRBD2 (5 bases each). The CDR3 contains 15 residues. CDR1 and CDR2 (germline): SQVTM, ANQGSEA. The ends were cut back, 2 bases at V and 0 bases at J, with 14 bases in the middle. The CDR3 DNA sequence: TGCAGCGTTGAATACCGGGGCTTTGACTCCTACGAGCAGTACTTC. Translated: CSVEYRGFDSYEQYF.

This clonotype has ten or more counts. The chain is built from TRBV28 and TRBJ2-7; 10 nucleotides align to TRBD2. The CDR3 sequence is 13 residues long. V was pared by 4 bases and J by 5 bases, with 2 bases of the junction left unmatched. Germline V lookup: CDR1 MDHEN, CDR2 SYDVKM. CDR3 region: CASSYGLADEQYF. The CDR3 DNA reads TGTGCCAGCAGTTATGGACTAGCGGACGAGCAGTACTTC. Looking up the rest from reference TRBV28 and TRBJ2-7 gives the full variable domain: DVKVTQSSRYLVKRTGEKVFLECVQDMDHENMFWYRQDPGLGLRLIYFSYDVKMKEKGDIPEGYSVSREKKERFSLILESASTNQTSMYLCASSYGLADEQYFGPGTRLTVT.

This clonotype was counted a few times. V is TRBV10-3 and J is TRBJ1-3; 8 bases agree with TRBD1. V lost 6 bases to trimming and J lost 6 bases; unmatched junction nucleotides: 7. Germline CDR1 reads ENHRY; CDR2 reads SYGVKD. There are 14 residues in the CDR3. CDR3 amino acids: CAIRHEQGANTIYF. The CDR3, as DNA: TGTGCCATCAGACACGAGCAGGGGGCAAACACCATATATTTT.

In the case of this clonotype: Just one base apart from a much larger clone, this may be a read error. This rearrangement joins TRBV5-3 to TRBJ2-7; D is perhaps TRBD1 (6 bases). TRBV5-3 is recorded as an ORF, its role being uncertain. This CDR3 has 14 amino acids. CDR3 amino acids: CASSLSGVSHEQYF. The CDR3 DNA reads TGTGCCAGCAGCTTATCAGGGGTATCCCACGAGCAGTACTTC.

This clonotype appeared a few times. The DNA for the CDR3 is TGCGCCAGCAGCCAAGAGGGCAGGCCGACTTCTGGGGCCAACGTCCTGACTTTC. Translation gives CASSQEGRPTSGANVLTF. This chain links TRBV4-1 with TRBJ2-6, with D hard to call. This CDR3 is 18 amino acids long. V lost 0 bases, J lost 1 base, and 13 bases lay in between. Germline-derived CDR1 and CDR2 are MGHRA and YSYEKL.

The chain links TRBV28 to TRBJ2-1; possible D gene TRBD1, 6 bases. Germline CDR1 and CDR2: MDHEN and SYDVKM. CDR3 size: 13 residues. Trimming removed 4 bases from V and 9 bases from J, with 13 bases in between. In DNA, the CDR3 is TGTGCCAGCAGTTCAACAACAGGGTCTGAGCAGTTCTTC. This sequence encodes CASSSTTGSEQFF.

A remark on this clonotype: Just one base apart from a much larger clone, this may be a read error. In DNA form, the CDR3 reads TGTACCAGCAGCTTAGTCGTGCAGGGCCAGGAACAGTACTTC. It yields the protein CTSSLVVQGQEQYF. The chain couples TRBV7-9 to TRBJ2-4, with a tentative D call TRBD1 (5 bases). The germline CDR1 and CDR2 sequences are SEHNR and FQNEAQ (reference sequence). The CDR3 loop spans 14 amino acids.

This clonotype was seen many times. The chain uses TRBV2 and TRBJ2-3; D not resolved. V lost 3 bases and J 7 bases, leaving 17 bases between the germline ends. This CDR3 spans 15 amino acids. Germline V CDR1 and CDR2: SNHLY, FYNNEI. The CDR3 region is CASSEPGSFSNTQYF. CDR3 sequence (DNA): TGTGCCAGCAGTGAGCCGGGCTCCTTCTCAAATACGCAGTATTTT.

This clonotype was picked up a small number of times. This sequence joins TRBV6-5 and TRBJ2-5, with TRBD1 matching 9 bases. The CDR3 runs 18 residues. Germline V gene sequence: CDR1 MNHEY, CDR2 SVGAGI. J was trimmed by 3 bases and V by 2 bases; bases with no gene match: 13. CDR3 amino acids: CASSYLGAGQGWEETQYF. The CDR3 DNA follows: TGTGCCAGCAGTTACCTAGGGGCGGGACAGGGATGGGAAGAGACCCAGTACTTC.

The rearrangement joins TRBV4-1 to TRBJ2-7; TRBD2 might be the D (5 bases). Trimming removed 3 bases from V and 6 bases from J, with 12 bases in between. The CDR3 length is 13 residues. Germline CDR1 is MGHRA and CDR2 is YSYEKL. CDR3 in DNA: TGCGCCAGCAGCCAGACGGGATACCGCGAGCAGTACTTC. Its translation is CASSQTGYREQYF.

This clonotype has more than one count but fewer than ten. The CDR3 sequence: CASSEWTGISDEQFF. In nucleotides, the CDR3 is TGTGCCAGCAGCGAATGGACAGGGATTAGCGATGAGCAGTTCTTC. The V gene is TRBV9, the J gene TRBJ2-1, with 8 bases lining up with TRBD1. The CDR3 consists of 15 residues. V shed 3 bases and J 8 bases; nucleotides not matched to a gene: 10. CDR1 is SGDLS and CDR2 is YYNGEE in the germline V gene. The whole variable domain, filled in from reference TRBV9 and TRBJ2-1, reads DSGVTQTPKHLITATGQRVTLRCSPRSGDLSVYWYQQSLDQGLQFLIQYYNGEERAKGNILERFSAQQFPDLHSELNLSSLELGDSALYFCASSEWTGISDEQFFGPGTRLTVL.

The chain is built from TRBV19 and TRBJ2-5, with 10 positions matching TRBD2. Germline V gene lookup returns CDR1 LNHDA and CDR2 SQIVND (reference sequence). CDR3 length equals 15 residues. The ends lost 4 bases at V and 5 bases at J; junction bases unmatched: 7. In nucleotides, the CDR3 is TGTGCCAGTAGTACTCTAGCGGGAGTCTCGGAGACCCAGTACTTC. This encodes CASSTLAGVSETQYF.

A remark on this clonotype: This may be a read error: a much more frequent sequence differs by one nucleotide. The chain has TRBV19 and TRBJ2-3; TRBD1 is a possible D gene (6 bases). The germline CDR1 and CDR2 sequences are LNHDA and SQIVND (reference sequence). The germline V and J ends were trimmed by 6 bases and 1 base, with 14 bases remaining between them. CDR3 size: 15 residues. Written as DNA, the CDR3 is TGTGCCAGTAGCGGGGACATCCAACGCACAGATACGCAGTATTTT. As protein: CASSGDIQRTDTQYF.